Reported below is one T cell receptor beta chain. The data are from a study of blood T cells in healthy people across ages. Germline V gene data show CDR1 as ENHRY and CDR2 as SYGVKD. With V trimmed by 4 bases and J by 2 bases, 7 bases remained unmatched. CDR3 length: 16 amino acids. Sample-barcoded 5' priming and a J-beta primer mix drove a second PCR of roughly 6 to 12 cycles. TCRdb recomputed calls from the 5' RACE reads with MiXCR, one row per CDR3 protein. Of approximately 780,000 distinct CDR3 sequences in the sample, roughly 25% are singletons; the top ten hold around 3%. This sample also appeared in a second study, on T cells of mothers and their children.

Sequenced sample: blood. The chain uses TRBV10-3 and TRBJ2-5; 10 bases are shared with TRBD2. This clonotype was obtained from a boy younger than 18 in good health. CDR3 in amino acids: CAISGGLAPTQETQYF. For the CDR3, the DNA is TGTGCCATCAGTGGGGGACTAGCGCCGACTCAAGAGACCCAGTACTTC.